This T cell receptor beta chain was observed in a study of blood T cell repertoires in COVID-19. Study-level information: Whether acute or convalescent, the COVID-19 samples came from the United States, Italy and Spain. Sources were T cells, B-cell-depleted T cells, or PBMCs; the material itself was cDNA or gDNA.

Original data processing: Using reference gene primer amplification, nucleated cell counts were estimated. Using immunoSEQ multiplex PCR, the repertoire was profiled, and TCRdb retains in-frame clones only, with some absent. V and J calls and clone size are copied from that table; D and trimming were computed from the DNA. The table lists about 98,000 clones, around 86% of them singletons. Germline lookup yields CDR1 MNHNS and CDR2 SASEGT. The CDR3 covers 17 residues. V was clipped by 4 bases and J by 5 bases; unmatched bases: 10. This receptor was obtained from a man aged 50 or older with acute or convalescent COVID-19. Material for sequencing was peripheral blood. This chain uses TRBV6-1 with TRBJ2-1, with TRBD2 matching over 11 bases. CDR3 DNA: TGTGCCAGCAGTGTTATTACCGGGACTAGCGGTAACAATGAGCAGTTCTTC. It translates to CASSVITGTSGNNEQFF.